This T cell receptor beta chain was sequenced in a study of T cell changes during pregnancy in multiple sclerosis. Germline V gene sequence: CDR1 MNHNS, CDR2 SASEGT. The CDR3 spans 14 residues. With 4 bases removed from V and 1 base from J, the gap between germline ends came to 10 bases. Sequencing used immunoSEQ multiplex PCR; TCRdb keeps in-frame clones, though not all of them. The sample has more than 80,000 clones; 91% are singletons. In this sample, this clone turned up a few times. The TCR comes from a female donor with multiple sclerosis, enrolled in a pregnancy study. The specimen comprised peripheral blood, sampled before pregnancy. V is TRBV6-1 and J is TRBJ1-1; tentative D call: TRBD1 (5 bases). The DNA of the CDR3 is TGTGCCAGCAGTGCGGGACTCGAGAACACTGAAGCTTTCTTT. This gives the protein CASSAGLENTEAFF.